This T cell receptor (beta chain) appears in the sequencing data of a study of vaccination and CD4 T cells after COVID-19. Scientists ran DNA taken from cultured CD4+ T cells through the Oncomine TCR Beta short-read assay for sequencing. Each CDR3 protein is one row after TCRdb ran MiXCR on the PCR reads. The profile shows approximately 12,000 distinct CDR3 sequences, roughly 27% of them singletons. With regard to this clonotype: Its antigen is undetermined.

Documented treatment: approximately nine-day PBMC culture with coronavirus spike peptide pools or control peptides (ViraFEST assay). The absence of any prior SARS-CoV-2 infection in healthy vaccine recipients was confirmed by nucleocapsid antibody tests that came back negative both before and after vaccination. This receptor was obtained from a human donor who received a COVID-19 vaccine. The material was CD4+ T cells from blood, cultured in vitro, obtained before SARS-CoV-2 vaccination.

This chain's CDR3 is CSARDPRGQGNSPLHF. The CDR3 region has the DNA TGCAGTGCTAGAGATCCCAGGGGGCAAGGTAATTCACCCCTCCACTTT. The chain carries TRBV20-1 and TRBJ1-6, with 8 bases identical to TRBD1. The CDR3 covers 16 residues. The germline CDR1 and CDR2 sequences are DFQATT and SNEGSKA (reference sequence). Trimming at V came to 0 bases and at J to 6 bases, leaving 7 bases not matched to a gene.